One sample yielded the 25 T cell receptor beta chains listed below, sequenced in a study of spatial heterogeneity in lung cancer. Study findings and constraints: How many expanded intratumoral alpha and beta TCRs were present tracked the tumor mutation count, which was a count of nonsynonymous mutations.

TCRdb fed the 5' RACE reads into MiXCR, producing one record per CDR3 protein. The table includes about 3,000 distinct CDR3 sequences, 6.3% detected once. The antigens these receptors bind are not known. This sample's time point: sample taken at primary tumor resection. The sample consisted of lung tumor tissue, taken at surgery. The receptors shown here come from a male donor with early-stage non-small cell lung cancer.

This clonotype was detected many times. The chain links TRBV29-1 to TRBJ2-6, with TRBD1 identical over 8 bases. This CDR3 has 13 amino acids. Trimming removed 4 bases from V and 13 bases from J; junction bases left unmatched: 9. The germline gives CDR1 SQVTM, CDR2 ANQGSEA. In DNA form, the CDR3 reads TGCAGCGTTGCAGGGGGCGGAATAGAAGTCCTGACTTTC. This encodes CSVAGGGIEVLTF.

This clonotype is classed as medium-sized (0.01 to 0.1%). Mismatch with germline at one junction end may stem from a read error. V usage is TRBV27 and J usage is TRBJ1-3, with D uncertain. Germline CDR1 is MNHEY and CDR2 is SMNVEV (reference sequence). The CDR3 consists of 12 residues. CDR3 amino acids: CASAGSENTIYF. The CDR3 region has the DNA TGTGCCAGCGCAGGATCTGAAAACACCATATATTTT.

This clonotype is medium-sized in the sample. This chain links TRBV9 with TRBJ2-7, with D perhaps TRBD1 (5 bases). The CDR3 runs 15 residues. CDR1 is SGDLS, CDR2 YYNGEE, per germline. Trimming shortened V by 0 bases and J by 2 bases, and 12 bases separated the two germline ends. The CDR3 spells CASSVGRGLTYEQYF. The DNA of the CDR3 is TGTGCCAGCAGCGTAGGTAGGGGCCTTACCTACGAGCAGTACTTC.

The CDR3 nucleotides are TGTGCCAGCAGCTTGGGACAGGGTGATGGCTACACCTTC. Encoded protein: CASSLGQGDGYTF. V usage is TRBV7-9 and J usage is TRBJ1-2; the match to TRBD1 covers 9 bases. The CDR3 totals 13 residues. The germline V gene has CDR1 SEHNR and CDR2 FQNEAQ (reference sequence). The V gene end was trimmed by 3 bases and the J gene end by 6 bases; junction bases not matched to a gene: 2.

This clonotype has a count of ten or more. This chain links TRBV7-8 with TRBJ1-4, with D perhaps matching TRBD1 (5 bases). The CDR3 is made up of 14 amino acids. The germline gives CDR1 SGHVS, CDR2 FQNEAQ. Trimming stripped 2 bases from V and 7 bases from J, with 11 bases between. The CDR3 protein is CASSLSSQGEKLFF. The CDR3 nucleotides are TGTGCCAGCAGCTTAAGTTCGCAGGGTGAAAAACTGTTTTTT.

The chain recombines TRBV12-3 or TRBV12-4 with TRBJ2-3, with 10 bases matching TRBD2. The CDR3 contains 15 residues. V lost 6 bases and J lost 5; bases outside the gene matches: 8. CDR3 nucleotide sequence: TGTGCCAGCAGAGGGCTAGCGGGGGCAGGAGATACGCAGTATTTT. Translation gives CASRGLAGAGDTQYF.

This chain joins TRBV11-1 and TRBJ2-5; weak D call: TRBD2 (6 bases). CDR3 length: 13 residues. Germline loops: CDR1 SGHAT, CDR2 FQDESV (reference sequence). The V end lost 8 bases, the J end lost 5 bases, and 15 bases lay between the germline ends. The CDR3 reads CASASGTGETQYF. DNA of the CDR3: TGTGCCAGCGCGTCCGGGACTGGTGAGACCCAGTACTTC.

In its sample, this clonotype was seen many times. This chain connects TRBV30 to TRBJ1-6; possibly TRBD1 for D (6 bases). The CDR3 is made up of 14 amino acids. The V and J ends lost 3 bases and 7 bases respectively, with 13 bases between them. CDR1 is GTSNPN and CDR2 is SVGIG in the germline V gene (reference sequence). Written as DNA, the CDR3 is TGTGCCTGGAGCGTCCGGGACAAGAATTCACCCCTCCACTTT. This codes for CAWSVRDKNSPLHF.

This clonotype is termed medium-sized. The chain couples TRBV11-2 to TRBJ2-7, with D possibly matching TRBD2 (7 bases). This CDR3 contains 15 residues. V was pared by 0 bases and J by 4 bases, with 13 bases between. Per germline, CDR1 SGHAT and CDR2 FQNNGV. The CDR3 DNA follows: TGTGCCAGCAGCTTAGAACGGGGGGCGTGGTACGAGCAGTACTTC. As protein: CASSLERGAWYEQYF. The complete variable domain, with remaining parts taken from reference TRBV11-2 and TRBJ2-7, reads EAGVAQSPRYKIIEKRQSVAFWCNPISGHATLYWYQQILGQGPKLLIQFQNNGVVDDSQLPKDRFSAERLKGVDSTLKIQPAKLEDSAVYLCASSLERGAWYEQYFGPGTRLTVT.

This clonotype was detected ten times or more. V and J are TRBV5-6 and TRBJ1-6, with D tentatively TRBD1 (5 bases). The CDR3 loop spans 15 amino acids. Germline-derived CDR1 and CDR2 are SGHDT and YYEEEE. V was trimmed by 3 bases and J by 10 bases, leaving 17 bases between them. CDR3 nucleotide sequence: TGTGCCAGCAGCTGGGAGTTGGGGACGGGATCACCCCTCCACTTT. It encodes CASSWELGTGSPLHF.

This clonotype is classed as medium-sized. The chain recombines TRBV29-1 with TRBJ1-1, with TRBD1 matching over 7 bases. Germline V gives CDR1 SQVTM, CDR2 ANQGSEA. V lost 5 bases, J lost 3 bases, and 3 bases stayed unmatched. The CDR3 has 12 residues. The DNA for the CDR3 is TGCAGCGTTATCGACAGGGACACTGAAGCTTTCTTT. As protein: CSVIDRDTEAFF.

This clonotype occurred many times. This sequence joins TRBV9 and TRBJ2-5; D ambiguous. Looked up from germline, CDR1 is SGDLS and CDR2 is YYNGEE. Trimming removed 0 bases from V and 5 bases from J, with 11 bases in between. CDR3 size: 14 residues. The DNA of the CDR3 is TGTGCCAGCAGCGTAGGTCGCTGGATGGAGACCCAGTACTTC. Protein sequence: CASSVGRWMETQYF. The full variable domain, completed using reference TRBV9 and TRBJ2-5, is DSGVTQTPKHLITATGQRVTLRCSPRSGDLSVYWYQQSLDQGLQFLIQYYNGEERAKGNILERFSAQQFPDLHSELNLSSLELGDSALYFCASSVGRWMETQYFGPGTRLLVL.

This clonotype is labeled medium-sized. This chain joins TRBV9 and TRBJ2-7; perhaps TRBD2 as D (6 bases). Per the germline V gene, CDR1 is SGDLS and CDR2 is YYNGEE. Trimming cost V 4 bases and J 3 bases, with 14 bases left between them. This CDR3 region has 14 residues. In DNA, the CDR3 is TGTGCCAGCAGCCCCGGGTCTAGCGACTACGAGCAGTACTTC. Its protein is CASSPGSSDYEQYF.

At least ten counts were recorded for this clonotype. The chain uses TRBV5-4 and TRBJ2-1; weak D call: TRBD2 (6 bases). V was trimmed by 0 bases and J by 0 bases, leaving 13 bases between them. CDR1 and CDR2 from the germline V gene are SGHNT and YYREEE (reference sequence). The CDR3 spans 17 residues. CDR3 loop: CASSLGVAGGSYNEQFF. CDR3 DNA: TGTGCCAGCAGCTTGGGCGTTGCCGGGGGCTCCTACAATGAGCAGTTCTTC.

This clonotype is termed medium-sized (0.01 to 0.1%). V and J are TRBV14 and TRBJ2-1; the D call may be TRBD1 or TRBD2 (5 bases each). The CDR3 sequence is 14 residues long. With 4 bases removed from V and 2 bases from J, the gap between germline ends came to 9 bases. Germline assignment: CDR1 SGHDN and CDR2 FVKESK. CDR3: CASSPGRTYNEQFF. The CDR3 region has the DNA TGTGCCAGCAGCCCGGGACGGACCTACAATGAGCAGTTCTTC.

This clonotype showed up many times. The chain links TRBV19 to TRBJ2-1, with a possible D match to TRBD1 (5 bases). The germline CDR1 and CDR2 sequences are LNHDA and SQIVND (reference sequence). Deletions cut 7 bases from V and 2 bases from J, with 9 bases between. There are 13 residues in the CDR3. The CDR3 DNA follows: TGTGCCAGTAAGACAGTGACCTACAATGAGCAGTTCTTC. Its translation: CASKTVTYNEQFF.

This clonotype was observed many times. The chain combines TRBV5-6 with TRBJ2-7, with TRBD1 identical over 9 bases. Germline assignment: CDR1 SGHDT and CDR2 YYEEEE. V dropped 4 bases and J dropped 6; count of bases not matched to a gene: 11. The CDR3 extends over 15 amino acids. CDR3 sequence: CASSADRGSPREQYF. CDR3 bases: TGTGCCAGCAGCGCCGACAGGGGGTCCCCTCGCGAGCAGTACTTC. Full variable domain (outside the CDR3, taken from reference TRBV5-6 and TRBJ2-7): DAGVTQSPTHLIKTRGQQVTLRCSPKSGHDTVSWYQQALGQGPQFIFQYYEEEERQRGNFPDRFSGHQFPNYSSELNVNALLLGDSALYLCASSADRGSPREQYFGPGTRLTVT.

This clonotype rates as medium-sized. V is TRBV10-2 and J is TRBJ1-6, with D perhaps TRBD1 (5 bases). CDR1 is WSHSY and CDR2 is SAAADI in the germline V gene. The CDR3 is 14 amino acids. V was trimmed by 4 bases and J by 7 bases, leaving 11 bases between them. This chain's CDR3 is CASSGGDANSPLHF. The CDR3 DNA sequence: TGCGCCAGCAGTGGGGGGGATGCGAATTCACCCCTCCACTTT.

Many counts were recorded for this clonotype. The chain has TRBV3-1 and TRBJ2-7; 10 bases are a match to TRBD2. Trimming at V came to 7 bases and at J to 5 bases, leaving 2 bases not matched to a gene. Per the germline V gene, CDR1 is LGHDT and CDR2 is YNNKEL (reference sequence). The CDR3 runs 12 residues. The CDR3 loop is CASTSGSDEQYF. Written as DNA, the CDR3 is TGTGCCAGCACTAGCGGGAGTGACGAGCAGTACTTC.

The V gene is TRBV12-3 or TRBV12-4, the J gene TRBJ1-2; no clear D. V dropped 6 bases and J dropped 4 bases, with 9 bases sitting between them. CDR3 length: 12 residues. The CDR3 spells CASSGLGYGYTF. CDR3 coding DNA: TGTGCCAGCAGCGGGCTTGGCTATGGCTACACCTTC.

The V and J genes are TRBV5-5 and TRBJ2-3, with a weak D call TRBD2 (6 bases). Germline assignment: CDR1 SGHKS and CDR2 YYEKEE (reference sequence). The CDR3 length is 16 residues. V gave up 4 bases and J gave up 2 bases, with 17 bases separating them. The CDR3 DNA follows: TGTGCCAGCAGCGACGGTCAGCGGGCGCTCACAGATACGCAGTATTTT. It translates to CASSDGQRALTDTQYF.

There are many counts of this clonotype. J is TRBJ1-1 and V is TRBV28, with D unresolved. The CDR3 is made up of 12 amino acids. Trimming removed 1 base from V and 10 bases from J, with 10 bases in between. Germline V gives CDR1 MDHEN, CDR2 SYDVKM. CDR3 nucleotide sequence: TGTGCCAGCAGTTTATTTGCACTCAGAGCTTTCTTT. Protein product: CASSLFALRAFF.

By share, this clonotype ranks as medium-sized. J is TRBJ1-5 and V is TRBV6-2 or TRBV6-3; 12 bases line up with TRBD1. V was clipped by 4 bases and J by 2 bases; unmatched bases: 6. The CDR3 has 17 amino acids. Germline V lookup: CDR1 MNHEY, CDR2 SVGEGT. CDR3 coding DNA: TGTGCCAGCAGTTCGGGACAGGGGGCGCTGGGCAATCAGCCCCAGCATTTT. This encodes CASSSGQGALGNQPQHF.

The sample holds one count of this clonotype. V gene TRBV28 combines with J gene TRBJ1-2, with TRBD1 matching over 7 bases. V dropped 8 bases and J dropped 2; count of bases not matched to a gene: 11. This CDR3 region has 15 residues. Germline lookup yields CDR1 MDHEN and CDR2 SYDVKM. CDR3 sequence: CASWSTGAANYGYTF. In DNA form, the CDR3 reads TGTGCCAGCTGGAGCACAGGGGCTGCCAACTATGGCTACACCTTC.

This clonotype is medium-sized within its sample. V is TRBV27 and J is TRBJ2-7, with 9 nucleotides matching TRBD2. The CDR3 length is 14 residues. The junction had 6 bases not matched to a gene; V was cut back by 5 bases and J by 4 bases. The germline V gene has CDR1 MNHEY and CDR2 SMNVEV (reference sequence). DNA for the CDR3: TGTGCCAGCAGTGTAGCGGGAGCGCGGTACGAGCAGTACTTC. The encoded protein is CASSVAGARYEQYF.